The next 8 T cell receptor beta chains were all read from a single sample in a study of cytomegalovirus exposure and HLA in healthy donors. TCRdb keeps only in-frame clones here, not all; method: immunoSEQ multiplex PCR. In the table there are 50,000 to 70,000 clones, 85% to 95% of which are singletons. Sequenced material: PBMCs. These receptor sequences come from a woman aged 18-29 years in good health and CMV-seropositive.

The rearrangement links TRBV30 to TRBJ1-2, with a tentative D call TRBD1 (5 bases). V dropped 0 bases and J dropped 0 bases, with 5 bases sitting between them. The CDR3 is 13 amino acids. The germline CDR1 and CDR2 sequences are GTSNPN and SVGIG (reference sequence). The CDR3 sequence is CAWSVQANYGYTF. CDR3 nucleotides: TGTGCCTGGAGTGTACAGGCTAACTATGGCTACACCTTC.

CDR3 nucleotide sequence: TGCAGCGTCTCTGGCGGTCAGGGCTACGAGCAGTACTTC. This codes for CSVSGGQGYEQYF. The V and J genes are TRBV29-1 and TRBJ2-7; possibly TRBD1 for D (5 bases). Per the germline V gene, CDR1 is SQVTM and CDR2 is ANQGSEA. This CDR3 has 13 amino acids. Trimming left V 6 bases short and J 3 bases short, with 15 bases between.

The chain combines TRBV5-4 with TRBJ2-3, with 10 bases identical to TRBD2. V lost 3 bases and J lost 6; bases outside the gene matches: 16. The germline V gene encodes CDR1 SGHNT and CDR2 YYREEE (reference sequence). This CDR3 is 18 amino acids long. The CDR3, as DNA: TGTGCCAGCAGCTGGGGTAGGGGAGCAGCGGGAGGGTTGGATACGCAGTATTTT. It specifies CASSWGRGAAGGLDTQYF.

This clone was recorded only once. V is TRBV18 and J is TRBJ1-5; D is perhaps TRBD1 (6 bases). The V end lost 3 bases, the J end lost 4 bases, and 10 bases lay between the germline ends. Germline CDR1 reads KGHSH; CDR2 reads LQKENI. The CDR3 consists of 14 residues. Written as DNA, the CDR3 is TGTGCCAGCTCACCGTCAGGACAGAATCAGCCCCAGCATTTT. Amino acid sequence: CASSPSGQNQPQHF. Full variable domain (remainder filled in from reference TRBV18 and TRBJ1-5): NAGVMQNPRHLVRRRGQEARLRCSPMKGHSHVYWYRQLPEEGLKFMVYLQKENIIDESGMPKERFSAEFPKEGPSILRIQQVVRGDSAAYFCASSPSGQNQPQHFGDGTRLSIL.

This chain uses TRBV15 with TRBJ1-3; D is possibly TRBD1 (6 bases). CDR3 size: 17 residues. V was trimmed by 0 bases and J by 4 bases, leaving 16 bases between them. Germline lookup yields CDR1 LNHNV and CDR2 YYDKDF (reference sequence). The chain's CDR3 is CATSRDWGQGPGNTIYF. DNA of the CDR3: TGTGCCACCAGCAGAGATTGGGGGCAGGGCCCAGGAAACACCATATATTTT.

V usage is TRBV7-9 and J usage is TRBJ2-3; D gene ambiguous. CDR3 length: 15 residues. V was trimmed by 2 bases and J by 0 bases, leaving 9 bases between them. CDR1 SEHNR and CDR2 FQNEAQ come from the germline V gene (reference sequence). CDR3 sequence: CASSLSELSTDTQYF. As DNA, the CDR3 is TGTGCCAGCAGCTTATCCGAGTTGAGCACAGATACGCAGTATTTT.

This rearrangement joins TRBV4-1 to TRBJ2-7; 8 bases agree with TRBD2. J gave up 6 bases and V 0 bases, and 7 bases lay outside the gene matches. CDR3 length: 15 residues. Looked up from germline, CDR1 is MGHRA and CDR2 is YSYEKL. The DNA for the CDR3 is TGCGCCAGCAGCCAAGATCAGCGGGAGACTTCCGAGCAGTACTTC. Protein: CASSQDQRETSEQYF.

The chain is built from TRBV30 and TRBJ1-2; D perhaps matches TRBD1 (6 bases). CDR1 is GTSNPN, CDR2 SVGIG, per germline (reference sequence). The CDR3 runs 11 residues. Deletions cut 7 bases from V and 9 bases from J, with 15 bases between. CDR3: CASGQTTSYTF. In nucleotides, the CDR3 is TGTGCCTCCGGACAGACAACCAGCTACACCTTC.